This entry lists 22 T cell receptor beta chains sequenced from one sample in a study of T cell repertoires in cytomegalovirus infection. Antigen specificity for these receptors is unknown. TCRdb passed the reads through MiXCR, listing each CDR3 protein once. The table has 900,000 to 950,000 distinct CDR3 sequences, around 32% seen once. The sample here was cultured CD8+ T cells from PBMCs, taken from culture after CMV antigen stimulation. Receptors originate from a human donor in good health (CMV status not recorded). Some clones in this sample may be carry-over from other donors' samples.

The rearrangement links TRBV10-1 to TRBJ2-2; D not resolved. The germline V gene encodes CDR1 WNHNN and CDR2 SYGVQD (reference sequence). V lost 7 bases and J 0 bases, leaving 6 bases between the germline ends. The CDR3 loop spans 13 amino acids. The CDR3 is CASTDPNTGELFF. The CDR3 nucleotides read TGCGCCAGCACTGACCCGAACACCGGGGAGCTGTTTTTT.

DNA of the CDR3: TGTGCCAGCAGTCCGGACCACACTGAAGCTTTCTTT. This encodes CASSPDHTEAFF. This chain joins TRBV28 and TRBJ1-1; D not resolved. Per germline, CDR1 MDHEN and CDR2 SYDVKM. This CDR3 comprises 12 residues. Trimming removed 5 bases at V and 3 bases at J, with 7 bases between.

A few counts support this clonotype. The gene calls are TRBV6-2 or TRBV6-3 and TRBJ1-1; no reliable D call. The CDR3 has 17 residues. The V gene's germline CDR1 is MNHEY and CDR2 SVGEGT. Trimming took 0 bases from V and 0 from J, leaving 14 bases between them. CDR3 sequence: CASSYSEGLEMNTEAFF. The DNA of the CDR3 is TGTGCCAGCAGTTACTCCGAGGGATTGGAGATGAACACTGAAGCTTTCTTT.

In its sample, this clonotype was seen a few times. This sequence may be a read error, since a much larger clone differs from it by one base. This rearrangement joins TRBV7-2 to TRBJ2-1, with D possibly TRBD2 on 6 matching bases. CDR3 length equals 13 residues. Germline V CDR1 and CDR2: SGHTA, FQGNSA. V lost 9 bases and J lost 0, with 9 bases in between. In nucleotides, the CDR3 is TGTACCAGTGGCGGGGACTCCTACAATGAGCAGTTCTTC. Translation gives CTSGGDSYNEQFF.

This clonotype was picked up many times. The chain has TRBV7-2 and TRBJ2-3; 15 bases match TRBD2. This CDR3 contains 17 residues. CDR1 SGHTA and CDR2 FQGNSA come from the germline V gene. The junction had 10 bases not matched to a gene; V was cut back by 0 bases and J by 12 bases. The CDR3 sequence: CASSLAWGLAGGLDQYF. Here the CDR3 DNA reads TGTGCCAGCAGCTTAGCGTGGGGACTAGCGGGGGGCCTGGATCAGTATTTT.

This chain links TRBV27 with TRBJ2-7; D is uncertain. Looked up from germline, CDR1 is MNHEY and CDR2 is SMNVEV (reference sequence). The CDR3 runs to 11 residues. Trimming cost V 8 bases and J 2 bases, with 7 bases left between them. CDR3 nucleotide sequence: TGTGCCAGCGGAGCGACCTACGAGCAGTACTTC. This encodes CASGATYEQYF.

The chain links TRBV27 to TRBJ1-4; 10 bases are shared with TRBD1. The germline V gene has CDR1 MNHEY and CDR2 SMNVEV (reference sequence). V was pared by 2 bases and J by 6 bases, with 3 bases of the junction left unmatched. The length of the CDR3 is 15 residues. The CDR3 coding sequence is TGTGCCAGCAGTTTAATCGGGACAGGGGATGAAAAACTGTTTTTT. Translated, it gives CASSLIGTGDEKLFF.

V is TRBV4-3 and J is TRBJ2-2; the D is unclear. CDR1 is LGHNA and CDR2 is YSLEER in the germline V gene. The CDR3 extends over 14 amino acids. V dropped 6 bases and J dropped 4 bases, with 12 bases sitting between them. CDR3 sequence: CASRGISATGELFF. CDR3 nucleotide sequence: TGCGCCAGCAGGGGTATCTCGGCCACCGGGGAGCTGTTTTTT.

The CDR3 loop reads CAARGGSVVKANVLTF. The CDR3 DNA sequence: TGTGCCGCCAGGGGAGGTTCGGTGGTTAAGGCCAACGTCCTGACTTTC. The rearrangement uses TRBV7-9 and TRBJ2-6, with D perhaps matching TRBD1 or TRBD2 (6 bases each). CDR1 is SEHNR and CDR2 is FQNEAQ in the germline V gene (reference sequence). The CDR3 length is 16 residues. The germline V and J ends were trimmed by 11 bases and 6 bases, with 23 bases remaining between them.

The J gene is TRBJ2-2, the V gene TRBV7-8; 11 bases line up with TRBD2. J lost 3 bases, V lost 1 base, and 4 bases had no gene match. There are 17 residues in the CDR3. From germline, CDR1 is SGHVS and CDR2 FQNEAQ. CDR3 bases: TGTGCCAGCAGCTTAGTAGCGGGGGGGCCCCACACCGGGGAGCTGTTTTTT. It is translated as CASSLVAGGPHTGELFF.

The CDR3 loop is CASSYWAEPNTGELFF. The CDR3 bases are TGTGCCAGCAGTTACTGGGCAGAACCGAACACCGGGGAGCTGTTTTTT. The rearrangement links TRBV6-2 or TRBV6-3 to TRBJ2-2; D unclear. Trimming left V 1 base short and J 0 bases short, with 9 bases between. CDR1 is MNHEY and CDR2 is SVGEGT in the germline V gene. This CDR3 spans 16 amino acids.

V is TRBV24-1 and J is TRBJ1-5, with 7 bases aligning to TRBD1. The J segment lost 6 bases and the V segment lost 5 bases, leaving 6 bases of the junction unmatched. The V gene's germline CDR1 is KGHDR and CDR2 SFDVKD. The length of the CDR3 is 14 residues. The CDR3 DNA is TGTGCCACCAGTGCCGGGGACAGTCCTCAGCCCCAGCATTTT. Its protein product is CATSAGDSPQPQHF.

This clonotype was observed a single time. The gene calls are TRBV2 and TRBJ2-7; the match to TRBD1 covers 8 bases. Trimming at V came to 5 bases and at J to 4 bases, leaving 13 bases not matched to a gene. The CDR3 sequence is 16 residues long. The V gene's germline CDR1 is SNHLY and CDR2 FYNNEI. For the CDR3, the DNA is TGTGCCAGCAGTTACGAAGGACAGGGATCCTTTTACGAGCAGTACGTC. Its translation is CASSYEGQGSFYEQYV.

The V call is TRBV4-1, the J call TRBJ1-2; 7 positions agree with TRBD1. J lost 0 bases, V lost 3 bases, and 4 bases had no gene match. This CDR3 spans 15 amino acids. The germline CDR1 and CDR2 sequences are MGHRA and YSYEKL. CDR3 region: CASSHRTGANYGYTF. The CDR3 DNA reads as TGCGCCAGCAGCCACAGGACAGGAGCTAACTATGGCTACACCTTC.

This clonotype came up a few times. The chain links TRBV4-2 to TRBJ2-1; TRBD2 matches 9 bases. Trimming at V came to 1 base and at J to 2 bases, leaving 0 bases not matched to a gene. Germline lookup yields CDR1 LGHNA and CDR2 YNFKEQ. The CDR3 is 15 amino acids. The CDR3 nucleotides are TGTGCCAGCAGCCAAGGACTAGCGGCCTACAATGAGCAGTTCTTC. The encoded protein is CASSQGLAAYNEQFF.

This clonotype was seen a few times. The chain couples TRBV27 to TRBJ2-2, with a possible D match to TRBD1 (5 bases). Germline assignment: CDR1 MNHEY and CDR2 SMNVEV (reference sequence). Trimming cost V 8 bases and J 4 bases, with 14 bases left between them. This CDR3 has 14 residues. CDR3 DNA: TGTGCCAGCCGTTCAGGGTTATCCACCGGGGAGCTGTTTTTT. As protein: CASRSGLSTGELFF.

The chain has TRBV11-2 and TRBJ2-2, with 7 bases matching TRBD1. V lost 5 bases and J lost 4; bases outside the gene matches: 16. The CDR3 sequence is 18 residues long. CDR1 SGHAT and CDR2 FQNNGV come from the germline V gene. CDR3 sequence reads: CASSDIFGQDRATGELFF. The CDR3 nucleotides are TGTGCCAGCAGCGACATTTTTGGACAGGACCGCGCCACCGGGGAGCTGTTTTTT.

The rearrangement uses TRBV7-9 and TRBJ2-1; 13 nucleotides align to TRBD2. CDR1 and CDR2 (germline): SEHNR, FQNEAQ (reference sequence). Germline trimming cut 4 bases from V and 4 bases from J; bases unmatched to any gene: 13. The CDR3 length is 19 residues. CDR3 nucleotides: TGTGCCAGCAGCTCCCCCCTCGGACTAGCGGGGGACATTTACAATGAGCAGTTCTTC. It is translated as CASSSPLGLAGDIYNEQFF.

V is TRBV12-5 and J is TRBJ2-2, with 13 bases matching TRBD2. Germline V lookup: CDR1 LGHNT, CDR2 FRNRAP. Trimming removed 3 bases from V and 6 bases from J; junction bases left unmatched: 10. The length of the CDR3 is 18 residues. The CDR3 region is CASGFQTSGGPGSGELFF. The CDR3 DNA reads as TGTGCTAGTGGTTTCCAGACTAGCGGGGGGCCGGGTTCCGGGGAGCTGTTTTTT.

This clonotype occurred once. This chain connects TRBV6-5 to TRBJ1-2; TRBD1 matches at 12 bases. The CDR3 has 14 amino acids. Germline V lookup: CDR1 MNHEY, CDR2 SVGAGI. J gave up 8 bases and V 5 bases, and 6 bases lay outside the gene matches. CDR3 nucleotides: TGTGCCAGCAGTATAACCGGGACAGGGGGCGGCTACACCTTC. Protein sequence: CASSITGTGGGYTF.

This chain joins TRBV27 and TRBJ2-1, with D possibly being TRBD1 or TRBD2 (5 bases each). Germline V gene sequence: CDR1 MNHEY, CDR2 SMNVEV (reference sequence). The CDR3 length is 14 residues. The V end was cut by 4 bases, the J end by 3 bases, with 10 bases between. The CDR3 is CASSSGAYYNEQFF. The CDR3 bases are TGTGCCAGCAGTTCCGGGGCTTACTACAATGAGCAGTTCTTC.

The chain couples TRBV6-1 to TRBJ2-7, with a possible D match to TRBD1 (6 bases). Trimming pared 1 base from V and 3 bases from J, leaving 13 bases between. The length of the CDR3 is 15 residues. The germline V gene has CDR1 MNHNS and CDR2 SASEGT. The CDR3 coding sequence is TGTGCCAGCAGTGAAGAAACAGGGTTGTTCTACGAGCAGTACGTC. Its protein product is CASSEETGLFYEQYV.